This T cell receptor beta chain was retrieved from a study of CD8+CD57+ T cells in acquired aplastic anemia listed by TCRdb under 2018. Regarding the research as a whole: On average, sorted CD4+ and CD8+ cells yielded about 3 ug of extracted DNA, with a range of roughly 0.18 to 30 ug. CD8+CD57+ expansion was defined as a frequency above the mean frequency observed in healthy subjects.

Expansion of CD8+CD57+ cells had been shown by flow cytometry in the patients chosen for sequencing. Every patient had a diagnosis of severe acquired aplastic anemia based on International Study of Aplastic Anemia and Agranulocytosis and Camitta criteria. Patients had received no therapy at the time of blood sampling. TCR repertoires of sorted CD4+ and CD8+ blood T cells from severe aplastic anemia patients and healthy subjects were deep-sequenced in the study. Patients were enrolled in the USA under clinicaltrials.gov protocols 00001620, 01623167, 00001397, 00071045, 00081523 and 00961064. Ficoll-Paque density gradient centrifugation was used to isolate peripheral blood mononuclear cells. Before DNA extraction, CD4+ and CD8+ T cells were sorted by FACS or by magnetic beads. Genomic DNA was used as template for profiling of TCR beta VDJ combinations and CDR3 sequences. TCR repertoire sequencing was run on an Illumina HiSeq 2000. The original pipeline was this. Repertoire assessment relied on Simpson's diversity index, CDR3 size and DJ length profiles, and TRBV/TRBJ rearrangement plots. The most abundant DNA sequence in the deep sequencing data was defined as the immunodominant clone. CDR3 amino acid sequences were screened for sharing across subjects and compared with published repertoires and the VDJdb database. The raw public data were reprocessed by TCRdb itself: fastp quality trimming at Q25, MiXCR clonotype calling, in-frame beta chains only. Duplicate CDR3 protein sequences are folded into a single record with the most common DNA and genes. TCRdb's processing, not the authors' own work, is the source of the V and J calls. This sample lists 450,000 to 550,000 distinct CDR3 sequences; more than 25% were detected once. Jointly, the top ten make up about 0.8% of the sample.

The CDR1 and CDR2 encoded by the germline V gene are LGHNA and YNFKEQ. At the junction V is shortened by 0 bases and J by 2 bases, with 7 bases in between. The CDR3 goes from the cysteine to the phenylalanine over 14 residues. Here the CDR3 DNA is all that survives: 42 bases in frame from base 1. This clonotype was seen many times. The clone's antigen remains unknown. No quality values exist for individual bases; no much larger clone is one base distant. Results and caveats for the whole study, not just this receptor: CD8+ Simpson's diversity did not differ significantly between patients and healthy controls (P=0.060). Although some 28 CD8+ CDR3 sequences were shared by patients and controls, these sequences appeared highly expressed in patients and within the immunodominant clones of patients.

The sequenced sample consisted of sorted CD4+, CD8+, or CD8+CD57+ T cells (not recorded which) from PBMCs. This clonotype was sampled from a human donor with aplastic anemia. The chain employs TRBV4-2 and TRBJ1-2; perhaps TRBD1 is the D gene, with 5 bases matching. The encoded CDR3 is CASSQEEGNYGYTF. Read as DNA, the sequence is TGTGCCAGCAGCCAAGAAGAGGGGAACTATGGCTACACCTTC.